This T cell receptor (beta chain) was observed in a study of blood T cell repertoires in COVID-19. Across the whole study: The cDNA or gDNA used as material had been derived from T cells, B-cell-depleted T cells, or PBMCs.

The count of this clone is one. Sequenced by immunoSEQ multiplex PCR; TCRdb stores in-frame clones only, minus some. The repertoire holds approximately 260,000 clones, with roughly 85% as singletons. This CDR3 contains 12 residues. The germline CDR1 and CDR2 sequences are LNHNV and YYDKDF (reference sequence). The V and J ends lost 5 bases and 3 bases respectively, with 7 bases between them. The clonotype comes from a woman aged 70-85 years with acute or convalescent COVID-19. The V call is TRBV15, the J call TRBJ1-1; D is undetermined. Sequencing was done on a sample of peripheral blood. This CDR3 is CATSPGYTEAFF. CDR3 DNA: TGTGCCACCAGCCCAGGATACACTGAAGCTTTCTTT.